This T cell receptor beta chain originates from a study of OX40 agonist ivuxolimab in advanced cancers. For the study at large: A male proportion of 82.7% was recorded, with mean age 60 years and range 23 to 79.

About this clone: Its target is not known.

With 1 base removed from V and 2 bases from J, the gap between germline ends came to 12 bases. CDR3 length equals 15 residues. Germline CDR1 reads SGHRS; CDR2 reads YFSETQ. Assay: immunoSEQ multiplex PCR; the TCRdb copy retains only in-frame clones and omits some. This table has about 69,000 clones, 89% appearing once. Study observations and caveats: Determination of antigen specificity was not performed for the expanded peripheral T cells. CD8+ T cells (on average) carried more expanded clones than CD4+ T cells.

Blood was sampled at baseline, cycle 4 day 1, and cycle 7 day 1. The source material was CD4+ or CD8+ T cells sorted from blood, sampled in a trial of the OX40 agonist ivuxolimab. The chain joins TRBV5-1 to TRBJ1-1; D is unresolved. The TCR sequence derives from an adult with an advanced solid tumor such as melanoma, head and neck, liver or kidney cancer. The CDR3 DNA follows: TGCGCCAGCAGCTTGATGGGTGGGAGTAACACTGAAGCTTTCTTT. Translated, it gives CASSLMGGSNTEAFF.